This T cell receptor beta chain is from a study of OX40 agonist ivuxolimab in advanced cancers. Study overall: Ivuxolimab, an antibody acting as an agonist of OX40 (CD134), was used to treat patients. Patients with prior anti-PD-1, anti-PD-L1 or anti-CTLA-4 therapy were eligible; roughly 41% had some. General observations from the study: Not determined was the antigen specificity of the expanded peripheral T cells. Individuals who were partial responders at 0.1-3.0 mg/kg had clonal expansion that ranked among the lowest.

Produced via immunoSEQ multiplex PCR; TCRdb's table is partial and in-frame only. The table includes about 46,000 clones, around 91% detected once. The V gene's germline CDR1 is LGHNA and CDR2 YSLEER. V shed 1 base and J shed 4 bases, with 7 bases lying between them. This CDR3 region has 13 residues. Comments on this clone: What it recognizes is unknown.

The sequences come from CD4+ or CD8+ T cells sorted from blood, collected in a trial of the OX40 agonist ivuxolimab. This chain joins TRBV4-3 and TRBJ1-2; no clear D. The TCR originated in an adult with an advanced solid tumor such as melanoma, head and neck, liver or kidney cancer. The CDR3 region is CASSQGTVYGYTF. The CDR3 DNA follows: TGCGCCAGCAGCCAAGGAACAGTCTATGGCTACACCTTC.